The count of the clone carrying this TCR beta chain is one. What it binds is unknown. The sample belongs to a study of cytomegalovirus exposure and HLA in healthy donors. General study points: Sequencing likely generated an artifact that appeared as a cluster of highly shared sequence variants. Later examination showed HLA-associated TCR beta chains had greater clonal expansion than equally common others. In an earlier analysis, productive rearrangement rates for most beta V segments clustered near 87% or 30%.

PCR employed 60 Vbeta and 13 Jbeta primers. Assay used: immunoSEQ multiplex PCR; TCRdb lists only in-frame clones, some missing. The table lists roughly 150,000 clones, roughly 84% of them singletons, with 1% in the top ten. This CDR3 is 17 amino acids long. Per the germline V gene, CDR1 is LNHDA and CDR2 is SQIVND (reference sequence). V shed 5 bases and J 0 bases; nucleotides not matched to a gene: 7. What was sequenced was PBMCs. The chain is built from TRBV19 and TRBJ1-6; 7 nucleotides line up with TRBD1. The clonotype comes from a man aged 25 to 40 in good health and CMV-seronegative. CDR3 nucleotide sequence: TGTGCCAGTAGTCAAAAGGGGGCCTCCTCCTATAATTCACCCCTCCACTTT. Translation gives CASSQKGASSYNSPLHF.